This TCR beta chain was obtained from a study of T-cell reconstitution after alpha-beta-depleted transplantation in children. Study-wide results and caveats: About two months after transplant, alpha-beta T cells reportedly came from several hundred expanded graft clones. Fresh T-cell production supplied most of the T-cell counts and diversity seen one year after transplant.

This clonotype was counted only a few times. Its matching antigen is unknown. The TCRbeta library incorporated unique molecular identifiers. TCRdb analysed the PCR reads with MiXCR anew, one entry per CDR3 protein. The sample has hundreds of thousands of distinct CDR3 sequences, roughly a tenth seen once; the top ten hold around 2%. The CDR3 sequence is 16 residues long. Germline CDR1 reads MDHEN; CDR2 reads SYDVKM. The junction had 10 bases not matched to a gene; V was cut back by 3 bases and J by 2 bases. This TCR derives from a child aged 2-15 years with inherited bone marrow failure, due to receive a stem cell transplant. The sequencing used PBMCs, collected before TCRalphabeta/CD19-depleted stem cell transplant. The rearrangement uses TRBV28 and TRBJ2-7; 7 nucleotides align to TRBD2. In DNA form, the CDR3 reads TGTGCCAGCAGTTTCTTTAACCTAGCGGCTACCTACGAGCAGTACTTC. Its translation is CASSFFNLAATYEQYF.